This T cell receptor (beta chain) was captured in a study of cytomegalovirus exposure and HLA in healthy donors. General observations from the study: Overall, around 160 TCR beta chains were annotated as cytomegalovirus-associated. Under in vitro conditions, three CMV-associated chains were confirmed as specific for CMV antigens.

Generated by immunoSEQ multiplex PCR, the TCRdb table keeps only in-frame clones and is missing some. Here the sample spans more than 50,000 clones, more than 85% being singletons. V lost 4 bases, J lost 0 bases, and 2 bases stayed unmatched. This CDR3 has 15 residues. Per germline, CDR1 MNHEY and CDR2 SMNVEV (reference sequence). Notes on this clone: Its specificity is unknown.

It was the approximately 130-subject validation cohort, separate from the approximately 620-subject first cohort, to which the donors belonged. This TCR was recovered from a woman aged 25 to 39 in good health and CMV-seronegative. The gene calls are TRBV27 and TRBJ2-7; 11 positions match TRBD2. Specimen: PBMCs. The CDR3 sequence is CASSSLAGGSYEQYF. CDR3 coding DNA: TGTGCCAGCAGTTCCCTAGCGGGGGGCTCCTACGAGCAGTACTTC.